Many counts were recorded for the clone carrying this T cell receptor beta chain. This record comes from a study of T cells in Graves' hyperthyroidism and ophthalmopathy. Study at large: Blood was drawn when the patient was first diagnosed and still untreated.

The V segment lost 3 bases and the J segment 2 bases; nucleotides outside the gene matches: 7. The CDR3 is made up of 17 amino acids. Germline V gene data show CDR1 as LGHDT and CDR2 as YNNKEL (reference sequence). RNA transcripts provided the source from which TCR beta CDR3 regions were amplified. The TCR CDR3 was amplified in a first-round RT-PCR using the HTBI primer set. TCRdb recomputed calls from the multiplex PCR reads with MiXCR, one row per CDR3 protein. Here the sample spans over 500,000 distinct CDR3 sequences, 13% to 15% being singletons. The sample was blood. The chain couples TRBV3-1 to TRBJ2-5, with 12 nucleotides matching TRBD2. The receptor was derived from a woman aged 40-49 years with Graves' hyperthyroidism. The CDR3 loop is CASSHVVTSGRQETQYF. CDR3 nucleotide sequence: TGTGCCAGCAGCCATGTGGTTACTAGCGGGAGGCAAGAGACCCAGTACTTC.